This T cell receptor (beta chain) was recorded in a study of shared clonotypes between healthy human individuals. Measured with immunoSEQ multiplex PCR; TCRdb has only the in-frame clones, and not every one. The table includes roughly 2.4 million clones, 90% to 96% detected once. This clone has only a few counts. Distinct nucleotide sequences in the sample also encode this CDR3. V lost 3 bases to trimming and J lost 2 bases, with 5 bases between them. CDR1 is MNHNS and CDR2 is SASEGT in the germline V gene. This CDR3 region has 13 residues. This chain joins TRBV6-1 and TRBJ1-5, with D perhaps matching TRBD1 (5 bases). Sequencing was done on a sample of naive CD4+ T cells sorted from blood. The subset: CD45RA+ positively selected. The receptor's source is a young man in good health. CDR3 nucleotides: TGTGCCAGCAGTGACAGGGGCAATCAGCCCCAGCATTTT. Protein sequence: CASSDRGNQPQHF.